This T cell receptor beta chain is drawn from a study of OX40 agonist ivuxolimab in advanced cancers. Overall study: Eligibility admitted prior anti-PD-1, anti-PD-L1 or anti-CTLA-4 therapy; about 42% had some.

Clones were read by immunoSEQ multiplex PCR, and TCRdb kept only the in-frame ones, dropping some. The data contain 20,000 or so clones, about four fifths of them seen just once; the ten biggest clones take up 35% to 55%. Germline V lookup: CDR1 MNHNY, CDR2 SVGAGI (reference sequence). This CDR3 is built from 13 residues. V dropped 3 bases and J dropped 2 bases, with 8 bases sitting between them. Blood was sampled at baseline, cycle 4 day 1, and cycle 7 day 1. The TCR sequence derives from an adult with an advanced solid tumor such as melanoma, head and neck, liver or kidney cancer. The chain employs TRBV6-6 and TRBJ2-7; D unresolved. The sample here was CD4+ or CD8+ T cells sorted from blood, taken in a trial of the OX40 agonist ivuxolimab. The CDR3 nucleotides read TGTGCCAGCAGTTATGGCAAAGCCTACGAGCAGTACTTC. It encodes CASSYGKAYEQYF.